There are a few counts of the clone carrying this T cell receptor (beta chain). What it binds is unknown. Stated time point: baseline, week 1 (first vaccination visit). Treatment in this sample: pre-vaccination baseline after standard-of-care therapy. Germline V gives CDR1 KGHSH, CDR2 LQKENI. Trimming stripped 3 bases from V and 7 bases from J, with 21 bases between. The CDR3 length is 16 residues. This specimen belongs to a study of a mutant IDH1 vaccine in newly diagnosed glioma. Study in general: An approximately 62% male, approximately 38% female split and a mean age of 40.4 years characterized treated patients. Previous treatment comprised radiotherapy, temozolomide, or both, mostly both.

Study-wide results and limits: Immune responses arising from the vaccine appeared in around 93% of patients.

The repertoire was sequenced with immunoSEQ multiplex PCR; TCRdb's copy has only in-frame clones and lacks some. Among tens of thousands of clones, just over 85% were seen once, and the ten largest hold around 3%. The receptor comes from a man aged 25 to 40 with glioma. V gene TRBV18 combines with J gene TRBJ1-1; D might be TRBD1 (5 bases). Material: PBMCs, obtained from a glioma patient treated with radiotherapy, temozolomide or both. The CDR3 DNA follows: TGTGCCAGCTCACCCACAGCCGGGGGACCGATGCTTGAAGCTTTCTTT. Protein: CASSPTAGGPMLEAFF.